This record covers a single TCR beta chain. Its antigen is still unknown. Within one base of it there is no much larger clone, and no base qualities were kept. This sample's treatment or condition label indicates: live attenuated yellow fever vaccine strain. A standard Ficoll-Paque protocol was used to isolate PBMCs from peripheral blood. CD4 and CD8 T-cell fractions were isolated with Dynabeads CD4 and CD8 positive selection kits. TriZol was used to extract RNA from bulk PBMCs, CD4 and CD8 fractions, and dextramer-positive and dextramer-negative fractions. These data come from a study of T cells after yellow fever vaccination (dated by TCRdb to about 2019). Describing the broader study: The SMART-Seq v4 Ultra Low Input RNA kit was used to prepare libraries from fractions with low cell numbers. To follow T-cell clones before and after primary and booster YFV17D yellow fever vaccination, bulk TCR alpha and beta repertoires were sequenced over time. Two healthy male donors, one aged 18 to 30 and one aged 30 to 40 years, made up the cohort. Bulk PBMC replicates and cell subsets were isolated from blood drawn at multiple timepoints before and after both primary and secondary immunization. The investigation overall reported the following: Compared with the primary T-cell response, the secondary T-cell response was weaker but faster, peaking on day 5 rather than day 15. Most clones expanded after primary vaccination were re-detected after the booster (around 96% of CD4 and around 88% of CD8), suggesting broad memory maintenance. Computational filtering was required because FACS-sorted repertoires could contain abundant contaminating clonotypes from the bulk population. Only a couple of donors were included in the study, so the extent to which the findings can be generalized is limited. A small fraction of clonotypes showed up in both the CD4 and CD8 compartments, probably as a result of convergent recombination.

TCR cDNA was synthesized by 5'RACE template switching, through which a universal primer site and unique molecular identifiers were introduced. Priming for cDNA synthesis came from both the TCR alpha and TCR beta constant segments. Library amplification involved two PCR steps, and the second step added sample barcodes and sequencing adapters. Sequencing of the libraries was done on either Illumina HiSeq 2500 (2x100 bp) or NovaSeq (2x150 bp). Per the authors' processing: Demultiplexing of reads and collapsing into UMI consensus sequences were performed with MIGEC, and V(D)J alignment was carried out with MiXCR. Vaccine-responding clonotypes were defined with edgeR using replicate PBMC samples, requiring FDR below 0.01 and a log2 fold change above 5 up to day 15. CD4 or CD8 identity was assigned to each bulk clonotype according to whether the clonotype was present at higher abundance in the sequenced CD4 repertoire or the sequenced CD8 repertoire. TCRdb ran its own pipeline on the public reads, namely fastp trimming at Q25 and MiXCR clone calling, and kept in-frame beta chains. Every CDR3 protein is listed once, alongside the most common genes and DNA of its rows. What appears here as the V and J calls and clone size reflects TCRdb's work, not the paper's. In this sample the table shows some 100,000 distinct CDR3 sequences, around 7.2% of which occur a single time. The ten largest clones add up to approximately 3% of the sample.

The CDR3 numbers 16 residues from cysteine through phenylalanine. The sequence is cut down to CDR3 DNA, 48 bases in frame from base 1. Germline trimming amounts to 4 bases on V and 5 bases on J, with 10 as the count of junction bases outside the gene matches. The CDR1 and CDR2 encoded by the germline V gene are LGHNA and YNFKEQ. Here the chain combines TRBV4-2 and TRBJ2-1; 8 central bases correspond to TRBD2. The specimen was CD4+ T cells sorted from PBMCs, collected approximately 40 days after the first yellow fever vaccination. This receptor was taken from a man younger than 35 who received the YFV17D yellow fever vaccine. The CDR3 region reads CASSPYLAGSDNEQFF. The DNA sequence is given as TGTGCCAGCAGCCCTTATCTAGCGGGTTCAGACAATGAGCAGTTCTTC.